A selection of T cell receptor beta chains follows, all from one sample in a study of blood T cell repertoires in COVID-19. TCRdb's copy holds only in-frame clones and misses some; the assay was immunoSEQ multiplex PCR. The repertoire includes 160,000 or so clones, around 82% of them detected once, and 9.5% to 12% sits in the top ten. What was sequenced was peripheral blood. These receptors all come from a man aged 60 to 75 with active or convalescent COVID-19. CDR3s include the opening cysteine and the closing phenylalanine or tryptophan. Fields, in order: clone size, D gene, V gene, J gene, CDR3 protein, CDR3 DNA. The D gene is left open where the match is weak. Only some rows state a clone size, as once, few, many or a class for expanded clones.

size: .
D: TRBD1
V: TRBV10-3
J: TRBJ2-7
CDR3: CAISGGQGASEQYF
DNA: TGTGCCATCAGTGGGGGACAGGGGGCTTCCGAGCAGTACTTC

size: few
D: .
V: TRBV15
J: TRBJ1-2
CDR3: CATSRADYMNYGYTF
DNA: TGTGCCACCAGCAGAGCAGATTACATGAACTATGGCTACACCTTC

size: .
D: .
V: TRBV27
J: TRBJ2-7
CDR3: CASSLSAAGAYEQYF
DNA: TGTGCCAGCAGTTTATCGGCTGCGGGCGCCTACGAGCAGTACTTC

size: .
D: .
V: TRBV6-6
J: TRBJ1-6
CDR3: CASSLGRAGALHF
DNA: TGTGCCAGCAGTCTCGGCCGGGCAGGGGCCCTCCACTTT

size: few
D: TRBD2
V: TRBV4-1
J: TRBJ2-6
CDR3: CASSHVGLADPSGANVLTF
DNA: TGCGCCAGCAGCCACGTAGGACTAGCGGATCCCTCTGGGGCCAACGTCCTGACTTTC

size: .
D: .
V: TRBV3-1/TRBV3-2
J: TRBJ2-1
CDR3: CASSHLEQFF
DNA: TGTGCCAGCAGCCACCTTGAGCAGTTCTTC

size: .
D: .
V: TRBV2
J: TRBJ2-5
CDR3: CASRAGGETQYF
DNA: TGTGCCAGCAGGGCAGGGGGGGAGACCCAGTACTTC

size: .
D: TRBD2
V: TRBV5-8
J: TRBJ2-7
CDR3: CASSTPRGGLYEQYF
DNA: TGTGCCAGCAGCACCCCCCGGGGGGGCCTCTACGAGCAGTACTTC

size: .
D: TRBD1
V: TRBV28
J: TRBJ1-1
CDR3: CASSFPGGLTEAFF
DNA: TGTGCCAGCAGTTTTCCAGGGGGCTTAACTGAAGCTTTCTTT

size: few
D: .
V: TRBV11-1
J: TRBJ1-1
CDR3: CASSLFEGTEAFF
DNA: TGTGCCAGCAGCCTCTTCGAGGGCACTGAAGCTTTCTTT

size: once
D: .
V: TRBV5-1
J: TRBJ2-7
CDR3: CASSGGVGSYEQYF
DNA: TGCGCCAGCAGCGGAGGTGTAGGGTCCTACGAGCAGTACTTC

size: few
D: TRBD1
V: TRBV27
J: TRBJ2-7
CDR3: CASINRGLSYEQYF
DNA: TGTGCCAGCATTAACAGGGGGCTCAGCTACGAGCAGTACTTC

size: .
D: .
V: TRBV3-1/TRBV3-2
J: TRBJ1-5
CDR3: CASSQAGWTEPQHF
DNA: TGTGCCAGCAGCCAAGCGGGGTGGACTGAGCCCCAGCATTTT

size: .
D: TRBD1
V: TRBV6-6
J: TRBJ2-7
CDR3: CASTDGTGGRGEQYF
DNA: TGTGCCAGCACCGACGGGACAGGGGGCCGGGGCGAGCAGTACTTC

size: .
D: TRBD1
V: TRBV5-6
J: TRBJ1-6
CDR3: CASSFRTGGNNSPLHF
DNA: TGTGCCAGCAGCTTTCGGACAGGGGGCAATAATTCACCCCTCCACTTT

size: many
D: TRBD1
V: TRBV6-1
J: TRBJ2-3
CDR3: CASSARGTQGTDTQYF
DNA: TGTGCCAGCAGTGCCAGGGGGACGCAGGGCACAGATACGCAGTATTTT

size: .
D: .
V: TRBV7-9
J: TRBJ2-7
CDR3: CASSTGQLNSYEQYF
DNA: TGTGCCAGCAGCACCGGACAGCTCAACTCCTACGAGCAGTACTTC

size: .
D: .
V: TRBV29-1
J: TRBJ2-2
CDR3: CSVGQAGTGELFF
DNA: TGCAGCGTTGGACAGGCAGGCACCGGGGAGCTGTTTTTT

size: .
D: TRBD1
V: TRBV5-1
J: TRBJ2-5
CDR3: CASSLRTGGLETQYF
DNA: TGCGCCAGCAGCCTCCGGACAGGGGGCTTAGAGACCCAGTACTTC

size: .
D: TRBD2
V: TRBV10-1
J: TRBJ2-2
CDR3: CASTPGTSVTGELFF
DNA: TGCGCCAGCACCCCCGGGACTAGCGTAACCGGGGAGCTGTTTTTT

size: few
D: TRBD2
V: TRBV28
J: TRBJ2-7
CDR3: CASSLGGGPSYEQYF
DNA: TGTGCCAGCAGTTTAGGGGGAGGGCCTTCCTACGAGCAGTACTTC

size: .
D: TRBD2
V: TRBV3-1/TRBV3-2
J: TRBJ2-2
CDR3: CASSPSSGGAGELFF
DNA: TGTGCCAGCAGCCCATCTAGCGGGGGGGCCGGGGAGCTGTTTTTT

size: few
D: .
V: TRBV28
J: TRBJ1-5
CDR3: CASSLSGQPQHF
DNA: TGTGCCAGCAGTCTCAGCGGTCAGCCCCAGCATTTT

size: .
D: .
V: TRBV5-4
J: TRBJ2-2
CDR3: CASSIGTSNTGELFF
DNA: TGTGCCAGCTCAATCGGGACTTCGAACACCGGGGAGCTGTTTTTT

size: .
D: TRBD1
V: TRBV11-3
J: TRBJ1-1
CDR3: CASSLGDSHSNTEAFF
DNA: TGTGCCAGCAGCTTAGGGGACAGTCATTCGAACACTGAAGCTTTCTTT

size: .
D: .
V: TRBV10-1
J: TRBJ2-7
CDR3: CASSPTTTSYEQYF
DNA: TGCGCCAGCAGCCCAACTACAACGTCCTACGAGCAGTACTTC

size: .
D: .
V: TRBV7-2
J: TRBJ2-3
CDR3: CASRLMTDTQYF
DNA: TGTGCCAGCCGCCTAATGACAGATACGCAGTATTTT

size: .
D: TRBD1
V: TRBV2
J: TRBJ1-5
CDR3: CASKVGQDYDRGQPQHF
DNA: TGTGCCAGCAAGGTGGGCCAAGACTACGACAGGGGGCAGCCCCAGCATTTT

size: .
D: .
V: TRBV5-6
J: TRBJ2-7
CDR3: CASSDSPYEQYF
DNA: TGTGCCAGCAGCGACTCCCCCTACGAGCAGTACTTC

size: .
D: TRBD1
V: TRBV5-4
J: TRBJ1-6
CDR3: CASSLGGRGYNSPLHF
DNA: TGTGCCAGCAGCTTGGGAGGCAGGGGGTATAATTCACCCCTCCACTTT

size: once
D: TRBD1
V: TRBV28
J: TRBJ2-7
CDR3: CASSSHGTGAQEQYF
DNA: TGTGCCAGCAGTTCTCACGGGACAGGGGCCCAGGAGCAGTACTTC

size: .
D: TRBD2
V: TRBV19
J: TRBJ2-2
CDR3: CATGTSGSGTGELFF
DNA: TGTGCCACCGGGACTAGCGGGAGTGGCACCGGGGAGCTGTTTTTT

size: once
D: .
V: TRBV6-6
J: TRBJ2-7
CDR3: CASGSSYEQYF
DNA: TGTGCCAGCGGGAGCTCCTACGAGCAGTACTTC

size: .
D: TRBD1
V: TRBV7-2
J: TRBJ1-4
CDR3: CASSSRQGGGEKLFF
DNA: TGTGCCAGCAGCTCCAGACAGGGAGGTGGAGAAAAACTGTTTTTT

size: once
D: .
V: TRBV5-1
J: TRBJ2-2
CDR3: CASSPGLSPPGELFF
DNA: TGCGCCAGCAGCCCGGGTCTATCTCCCCCCGGGGAGCTGTTTTTT

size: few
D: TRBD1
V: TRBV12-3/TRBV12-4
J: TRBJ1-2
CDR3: CASSLDRGHGYTF
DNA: TGTGCCAGCAGCCTGGACAGGGGTCATGGCTACACCTTC

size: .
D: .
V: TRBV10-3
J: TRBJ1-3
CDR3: CAIESSGNTIYF
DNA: TGTGCCATCGAGTCCTCTGGAAACACCATATATTTT

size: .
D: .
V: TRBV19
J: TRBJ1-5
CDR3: CASSIRFSRSFHQPQHF
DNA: TGTGCCAGTAGTATTCGCTTCTCCCGGTCGTTCCATCAGCCCCAGCATTTT

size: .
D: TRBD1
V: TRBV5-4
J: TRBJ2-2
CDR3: CASSSDRALGTGELFF
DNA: TGTGCCAGCAGCTCCGACAGGGCTTTGGGCACCGGGGAGCTGTTTTTT

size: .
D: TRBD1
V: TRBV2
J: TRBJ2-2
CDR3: CASTPGQGKGGELFF
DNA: TGTGCCAGCACCCCGGGACAGGGGAAAGGCGGGGAGCTGTTTTTT

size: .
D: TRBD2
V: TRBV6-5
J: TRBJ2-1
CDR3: CASSYLRGGIYNEQFF
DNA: TGTGCCAGCAGTTATCTTCGGGGGGGGATCTACAATGAGCAGTTCTTC

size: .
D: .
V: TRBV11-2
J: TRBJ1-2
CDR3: CASRTPGVANYGYTF
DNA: TGTGCCAGCAGGACCCCAGGGGTCGCTAACTATGGCTACACCTTC

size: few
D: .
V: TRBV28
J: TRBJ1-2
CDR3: CASSFGGARGYTF
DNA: TGTGCCAGCAGTTTTGGGGGGGCGCGTGGCTACACCTTC

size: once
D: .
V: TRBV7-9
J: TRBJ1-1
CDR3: CASSTRGGNTEAFF
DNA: TGTGCCAGCTCAACCCGCGGGGGGAACACTGAAGCTTTCTTT

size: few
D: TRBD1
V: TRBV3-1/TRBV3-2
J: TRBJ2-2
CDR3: CASSLGTANTGELFF
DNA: TGTGCCAGCAGCCTAGGGACAGCGAACACCGGGGAGCTGTTTTTT

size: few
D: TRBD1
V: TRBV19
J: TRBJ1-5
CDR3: CATQGAPSNQPQHF
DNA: TGTGCCACCCAGGGGGCGCCCAGCAATCAGCCCCAGCATTTT

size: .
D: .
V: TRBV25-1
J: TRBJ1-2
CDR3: CARGGARGFPGYTF
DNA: TGTGCCAGGGGGGGGGCTAGAGGGTTTCCTGGCTACACCTTC

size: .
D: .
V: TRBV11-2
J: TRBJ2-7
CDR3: CASSLLQIHEQYF
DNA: TGTGCCAGCAGCTTATTACAGATCCACGAGCAGTACTTC

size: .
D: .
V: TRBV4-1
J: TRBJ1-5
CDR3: CASSQWGSGQPQHF
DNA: TGCGCCAGCAGCCAATGGGGATCGGGGCAGCCCCAGCATTTT

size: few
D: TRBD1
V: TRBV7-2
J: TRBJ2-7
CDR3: CASSPGWAGQGIYEQYF
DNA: TGTGCCAGCAGCCCCGGGTGGGCGGGACAGGGGATCTACGAGCAGTACTTC

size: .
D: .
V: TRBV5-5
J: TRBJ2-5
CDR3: CASSSLQGEETQYF
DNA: TGTGCCAGCAGCTCCCTACAGGGCGAGGAGACCCAGTACTTC

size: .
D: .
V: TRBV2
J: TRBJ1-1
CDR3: CASSEAARMNTEAFF
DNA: TGTGCCAGCAGTGAAGCGGCCAGAATGAACACTGAAGCTTTCTTT

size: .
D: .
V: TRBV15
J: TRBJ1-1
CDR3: CATSNPTGTEAFF
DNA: TGTGCCACCAGCAATCCTACGGGCACTGAAGCTTTCTTT

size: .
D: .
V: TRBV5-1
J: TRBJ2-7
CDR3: CASSLAGGSSYEQYF
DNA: TGCGCCAGCAGCTTGGCAGGGGGGAGCTCCTACGAGCAGTACTTC

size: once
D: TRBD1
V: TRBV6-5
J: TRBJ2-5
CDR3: CASSYGGQGAKTQYF
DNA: TGTGCCAGCAGTTACGGCGGACAGGGGGCGAAGACCCAGTACTTC

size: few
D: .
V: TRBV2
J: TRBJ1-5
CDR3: CASSSTGSNQPQHF
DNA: TGTGCCAGCAGTTCCACGGGTAGCAATCAGCCCCAGCATTTT

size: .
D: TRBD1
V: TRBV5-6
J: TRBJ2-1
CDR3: CASSFGTGVNNEQFF
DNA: TGTGCCAGCAGCTTCGGGACAGGGGTCAACAATGAGCAGTTCTTC